The clone carrying this T cell receptor (beta chain) was seen repeatedly, ten times or more. The antigen is undetermined. The data stem from a study of identical twins. Trimming took 5 bases from V and 3 from J; bases not matched to a gene: 4. The CDR3 is made up of 14 amino acids. Healthy Caucasians were all of the donors. Study results and caveats: Cord blood beta clonotypes that were abundant carried fewer insertions, and memory repertoires showed no such trend. One should note that invariant MAIT and iNKT cells could partly confound zero-insertion analyses.

TCRdb ran MiXCR on the 5' RACE reads and lists one entry per CDR3 protein. The table includes approximately 220,000 distinct CDR3 sequences, around 7.6% detected once. The same sample was also used in a study of yellow fever vaccine responses in identical twins. That source reports: Twins showed a vaccine T cell response that reportedly seemed partly convergent, partly personalized.

This clonotype was obtained from a woman between 18 and 29 years old in good health. The chain is built from TRBV12-3 or TRBV12-4 and TRBJ1-3, with 7 nucleotides matching TRBD1. The specimen was CD8+ T cells sorted from blood. The CDR3 here is CASSPDRSGNTIYF. The CDR3 region has the DNA TGTGCCAGCAGTCCGGACAGGAGTGGAAACACCATATATTTT.